These 16 T cell receptor beta chains were sequenced from one sample in a study of shared clonotypes between healthy human individuals. The naive CD8 population came from CD45RO-negative cells selected for CCR7, without terminally differentiated effector memory CD45RA+ cells. Profiled with immunoSEQ multiplex PCR; TCRdb holds only in-frame clones, not every one. This sample has about 2.1 million clones; roughly 93% occur once, and the top ten carry 1.5% to 2%. Sequences were obtained from naive CD8+ T cells from PBMCs. The receptors originated from a young man in good health. Some clones in this sample may be carry-over from other donors' samples.

The genes are TRBV5-1 and TRBJ2-3, with D tentatively TRBD2 (5 bases). CDR1 and CDR2 (germline): SGHRS, YFSETQ. The CDR3 is made up of 17 amino acids. V was shortened by 3 bases and J by 2 bases, with 19 bases between the two germline ends. The chain's CDR3 is CASSYSLTTSPTDTQYF. CDR3 DNA: TGCGCCAGCAGCTACTCTCTGACTACGAGCCCCACAGATACGCAGTATTTT. Complete variable domain (other parts from reference TRBV5-1 and TRBJ2-3): KAGVTQTPRYLIKTRGQQVTLSCSPISGHRSVSWYQQTPGQGLQFLFEYFSETQRNKGNFPGRFSGRQFSNSRSEMNVSTLELGDSALYLCASSYSLTTSPTDTQYFGPGTRLTVL.

The chain combines TRBV14 with TRBJ2-3; 11 nucleotides align to TRBD1. Germline CDR1 reads SGHDN; CDR2 reads FVKESK. This CDR3 spans 16 amino acids. The ends lost 4 bases at V and 3 bases at J; junction bases unmatched: 6. DNA of the CDR3: TGTGCCAGCAGCCCCGGGACAGGGGGGTTAACAGATACGCAGTATTTT. Translation gives CASSPGTGGLTDTQYF.

DNA of the CDR3: TGTGCCAGCAGCTTTGGCGTGCGTAATGAAAAACTGTTTTTT. Translated, it gives CASSFGVRNEKLFF. This chain uses TRBV5-8 with TRBJ1-4; D is uncertain. CDR1 and CDR2 (germline): SGHTS, YDEGEE. The CDR3 runs to 14 residues. The V end was cut by 2 bases, the J end by 4 bases, with 9 bases between.

This clone was counted only a few times. The genes are TRBV28 and TRBJ1-2, with a weak D call TRBD1 (6 bases). This CDR3 has 14 amino acids. V was cut by 4 bases and J by 5 bases, with 14 bases left in between. Per the germline V gene, CDR1 is MDHEN and CDR2 is SYDVKM. CDR3 DNA: TGTGCCAGCAGTTCCCGGGACATGTTGTATGGCTACACCTTC. The encoded protein is CASSSRDMLYGYTF.

This chain uses TRBV5-4 with TRBJ2-7, with D possibly called TRBD1 or TRBD2 (7 bases each). The CDR3 has 17 residues. CDR1 is SGHNT and CDR2 is YYREEE in the germline V gene (reference sequence). Trimming cost V 0 bases and J 3 bases, with 19 bases left between them. CDR3 amino acids: CASSLGGAGQPGYEQYF. CDR3 DNA sequence: TGTGCCAGCAGCTTGGGGGGAGCGGGACAGCCGGGCTACGAGCAGTACTTC.

The chain employs TRBV9 and TRBJ2-5; 9 bases are shared with TRBD1. Germline CDR1 reads SGDLS; CDR2 reads YYNGEE. V gave up 4 bases and J gave up 3 bases; unmatched junction bases: 7. The CDR3 length is 15 residues. The CDR3 DNA is TGTGCCAGCAGCTCCCGACAGGGGGAGGAAGAGACCCAGTACTTC. Translated: CASSSRQGEEETQYF. The full variable domain, in which reference TRBV9 and TRBJ2-5 provide the parts outside the CDR3, is DSGVTQTPKHLITATGQRVTLRCSPRSGDLSVYWYQQSLDQGLQFLIQYYNGEERAKGNILERFSAQQFPDLHSELNLSSLELGDSALYFCASSSRQGEEETQYFGPGTRLLVL.

The chain uses TRBV11-2 and TRBJ1-1; a weak D match, TRBD1 (5 bases). The germline gives CDR1 SGHAT, CDR2 FQNNGV. The germline V and J ends were trimmed by 0 bases and 1 base, with 12 bases remaining between them. The CDR3 consists of 16 residues. CDR3 coding DNA: TGTGCCAGCAGCTTAGAGCTCACTACAGGGAACACTGAAGCTTTCTTT. The encoded protein is CASSLELTTGNTEAFF.

A few counts support this clone. This rearrangement joins TRBV4-1 to TRBJ1-5; D uncertain. This CDR3 region has 14 residues. Trimming shortened V by 3 bases and J by 3 bases, and 9 bases separated the two germline ends. Germline V gives CDR1 MGHRA, CDR2 YSYEKL. The DNA for the CDR3 is TGCGCCAGCAGCCAGAGGCAGATCAATCAGCCCCAGCATTTT. The encoded protein is CASSQRQINQPQHF.

The chain links TRBV4-3 to TRBJ1-1; D unresolved. The germline V gene has CDR1 LGHNA and CDR2 YSLEER. CDR3 length: 15 amino acids. Deletions cut 0 bases from V and 1 base from J, with 9 bases between. As DNA, the CDR3 is TGCGCCAGCAGCCAAGATATGACGCGGAACACTGAAGCTTTCTTT. Translation: CASSQDMTRNTEAFF.

V gene TRBV6-1 combines with J gene TRBJ1-5; TRBD1 is a possible D gene (6 bases). V lost 2 bases and J 3 bases, leaving 14 bases between the germline ends. Germline V gives CDR1 MNHNS, CDR2 SASEGT. This CDR3 has 16 amino acids. CDR3 in DNA: TGTGCCAGCAGTGAATTCTTCGGACAGATCAATCAGCCCCAGCATTTT. It encodes CASSEFFGQINQPQHF.

About this clone: The sample carries other DNA sequences with the same CDR3. The chain links TRBV7-2 to TRBJ2-7; D remains unclear. The CDR3 has 12 residues. The V and J ends lost 2 bases and 2 bases respectively, with 4 bases between them. CDR1 is SGHTA, CDR2 FQGNSA, per germline. The CDR3 DNA is TGTGCCAGCAGCTTACCCCCCTACGAGCAGTACTTC. It codes for CASSLPPYEQYF.

Details on this clone: The sample has other DNA sequences that encode this CDR3 too. The rearrangement links TRBV27 to TRBJ2-7; D gene unclear. Germline CDR1 MNHEY, CDR2 SMNVEV (reference sequence). The CDR3 has 11 residues. The V and J ends lost 6 bases and 1 base respectively, with 4 bases between them. The CDR3 protein is CASRHSYEQYF. Written as DNA, the CDR3 is TGTGCCAGCAGGCATTCCTACGAGCAGTACTTC.

The V and J genes are TRBV7-9 and TRBJ2-3; a possible D gene is TRBD1 (6 bases). V was pared by 1 base and J by 2 bases, with 22 bases between. The CDR3 has 19 amino acids. Per the germline V gene, CDR1 is SEHNR and CDR2 is FQNEAQ (reference sequence). In DNA, the CDR3 is TGTGCCAGCAGCTTAGTGGGACATTTCACTGTGTTCCCCACAGATACGCAGTATTTT. It yields the protein CASSLVGHFTVFPTDTQYF.

V and J are TRBV4-1 and TRBJ2-7; 12 nucleotides match TRBD2. Germline V gives CDR1 MGHRA, CDR2 YSYEKL. The V gene end was trimmed by 1 base and the J gene end by 0 bases; junction bases not matched to a gene: 4. The CDR3 runs 17 residues. CDR3 region: CASSQAALAGGSYEQYF. CDR3 coding DNA: TGCGCCAGCAGCCAAGCCGCACTAGCGGGAGGCTCCTACGAGCAGTACTTC.

The gene calls are TRBV18 and TRBJ2-7; 7 bases map to TRBD1. J gave up 3 bases and V 0 bases, and 2 bases lay outside the gene matches. Germline loops: CDR1 KGHSH, CDR2 LQKENI. CDR3 length: 14 amino acids. CDR3 protein: CASSPPGTVYEQYF. CDR3 bases: TGTGCCAGCTCACCACCCGGGACAGTCTACGAGCAGTACTTC.

The chain couples TRBV10-2 to TRBJ2-7, with TRBD2 matching over 7 bases. V dropped 7 bases and J dropped 2; count of bases not matched to a gene: 8. The CDR3 length is 14 residues. The germline V gene encodes CDR1 WSHSY and CDR2 SAAADI. CDR3 sequence reads: CASTEGTSAYEQYF. The DNA of the CDR3 is TGCGCCAGCACAGAGGGTACTAGCGCCTACGAGCAGTACTTC.